These T cell receptor beta chains were read from a single sample in a study of a mutant IDH1 vaccine in newly diagnosed glioma. These receptors are not linked to any known antigen. Data came from immunoSEQ multiplex PCR; TCRdb stores just in-frame clones and leaves some out. The sample lists tens of thousands of clones, approximately 86% occurring once. Sample: PBMCs, taken from a glioma patient whose treatment included an IDH1 peptide vaccine. The receptors were gathered from a man aged 25-45 years with glioma. Both conserved end residues are part of each CDR3. D genes are given only for firm matches. Clone size appears in some rows only: once, few, many, or a class for an expanded clone.

j_gene,d_gene,abundance,v_gene,CDR3aa,CDR3nt
TRBJ2-3,TRBD2,NA,TRBV6-4,CASITCLASGVTDTQYF,TGTGCCAGCATAACTTGTTTGGCTAGCGGGGTCACAGATACGCAGTATTTT
TRBJ2-7,NA,NA,TRBV30,CAWSKGSYEQYF,TGTGCCTGGAGTAAGGGTTCCTACGAGCAGTACTTC
TRBJ2-3,NA,NA,TRBV10-3,CAISDSKSGDTQYF,TGTGCCATCAGTGACTCAAAATCGGGGGATACGCAGTATTTT
TRBJ1-3,TRBD1,NA,TRBV18,CASSPTGDGNTIYF,TGTGCCAGCTCACCCACAGGGGATGGAAACACCATATATTTT
TRBJ2-1,TRBD2,NA,TRBV6-1,CASIRAGDYNEQFF,TGTGCCAGCATAAGGGCGGGGGATTACAATGAGCAGTTCTTC
TRBJ1-1,TRBD1,few,TRBV6-6,CASSFGQGGGTEAFF,TGTGCCAGCAGTTTCGGACAGGGCGGGGGGACTGAAGCTTTCTTT
TRBJ2-7,TRBD1,NA,TRBV28,CASSFGTGSSYEQYF,TGTGCCAGCAGTTTCGGGACAGGGAGCTCCTACGAGCAGTACTTC
TRBJ2-7,NA,NA,TRBV5-4,CASSFGGNRLAEQYF,TGTGCCAGCAGCTTTGGAGGGAATAGGTTGGCCGAGCAGTACTTC
TRBJ2-3,NA,NA,TRBV10-3,CAISDFPTDTQYF,TGTGCCATCAGTGATTTCCCCACAGATACGCAGTATTTT
TRBJ2-4,NA,once,TRBV7-2,CASSPPGTVAKNIQYF,TGTGCCAGCAGCCCGCCCGGGACTGTAGCCAAAAACATTCAGTACTTC
TRBJ1-2,NA,once,TRBV19,CASRDTIYGYTF,TGTGCCAGCCGGGACACCATCTATGGCTACACCTTC
TRBJ1-5,TRBD1,NA,TRBV19,CASSLPRDRAKEPQHF,TGTGCCAGTAGTCTCCCACGGGACAGGGCAAAGGAGCCCCAGCATTTT
TRBJ2-2,NA,NA,TRBV29-1,CSVEAGGRYTGELFF,TGCAGCGTTGAAGCAGGGGGGCGGTACACCGGGGAGCTGTTTTTT
TRBJ2-7,NA,NA,TRBV4-1,CASSQRPLYEQYF,TGCGCCAGCAGCCAGCGCCCCCTCTACGAGCAGTACTTC